These 3 T cell receptor beta chains came from one sample sequenced in a study of T cells in Graves' hyperthyroidism and ophthalmopathy. There were TCR beta CDR3 regions amplified from RNA transcripts. The TCR CDR3 first-round RT-PCR relied on the HTBI primer set. TCRdb redid the calling of the multiplex PCR reads with MiXCR, one entry per CDR3 protein. The table has hundreds of thousands of distinct CDR3 sequences, roughly an eighth seen once. Sequencing was done on a sample of blood. The receptors here all came from a woman aged 40 to 50 with Graves' ophthalmopathy.

This clonotype has a count of ten or more. The chain is built from TRBV11-2 and TRBJ2-7, with 7 bases fitting TRBD2. Germline CDR1 is SGHAT and CDR2 is FQNNGV. This CDR3 contains 14 residues. The V segment lost 2 bases and the J segment 7 bases; nucleotides outside the gene matches: 8. The CDR3 DNA reads as TGTGCCAGCAGCTTACAACGGGGGGTGGGGGAGCAGTACTTC. Protein: CASSLQRGVGEQYF.

In its sample, this clonotype was seen many times. V gene TRBV28 combines with J gene TRBJ2-7; 12 nucleotides agree with TRBD2. V was pared by 2 bases and J by 0 bases, with 2 bases of the junction left unmatched. Germline-derived CDR1 and CDR2 are MDHEN and SYDVKM. CDR3 length equals 16 residues. CDR3 nucleotides: TGTGCCAGCAGTTTAATGACTAGCGGGAGCTCCTACGAGCAGTACTTC. Amino acid sequence: CASSLMTSGSSYEQYF.

This clonotype was counted many times. The V gene is TRBV6-2 or TRBV6-3, the J gene TRBJ2-7; D is unclear. The V end was cut by 1 base, the J end by 6 bases, with 7 bases between. CDR3 length: 12 amino acids. Looked up from germline, CDR1 is MNHEY and CDR2 is SVGEGT. The CDR3 bases are TGTGCCAGCAGTTACTTAGGCAGCGAGCAGTACTTC. Encoded protein: CASSYLGSEQYF.